This T cell receptor beta chain comes out of a study of T cell changes during pregnancy in multiple sclerosis. TCRdb's copy holds only in-frame clones and misses some; the assay was immunoSEQ multiplex PCR. The sample has about 28,000 clones; around 90% are singletons. V lost 1 base and J lost 3; bases outside the gene matches: 5. The CDR3 consists of 15 residues. The germline CDR1 and CDR2 sequences are MGHRA and YSYEKL. The receptor comes from a female donor with multiple sclerosis, enrolled in a pregnancy study. The J gene is TRBJ2-7, the V gene TRBV4-1, with 8 positions matching TRBD1. The sequences come from CD8+ T cells from peripheral blood mononuclear cells, collected before pregnancy. Here the CDR3 reads CASSQVDRAYYEQYF. The CDR3 coding sequence is TGCGCCAGCAGCCAAGTGGACAGGGCGTACTACGAGCAGTACTTC.